Given below is one T cell receptor beta chain in context. What it binds is not known. This specimen comes from a study of vaccination and CD4 T cells after COVID-19. CD4+ T cells that had been cultured provided DNA sequenced with the Oncomine TCR Beta short-read assay. CD4+ T cells were cultured, and genomic DNA was extracted from them. TCRdb ran MiXCR on the PCR reads and lists one entry per CDR3 protein. In the table there are 15,000 to 20,000 distinct CDR3 sequences, just under 50% of which are singletons. Treatment meaning: approximately 9-day PBMC culture with coronavirus spike peptide pools or control peptides (ViraFEST assay). ViraFEST used peptide pools to expand antigen-specific T cells and subsequently sequenced their TCRs. CDR1 MNHEY and CDR2 SMNVEV come from the germline V gene (reference sequence). There are 14 residues in the CDR3. V shed 5 bases and J 3 bases; nucleotides not matched to a gene: 2.

The V call is TRBV27, the J call TRBJ1-5; TRBD1 agrees at 9 bases. The source is a human donor who had recovered from COVID-19. The source material was CD4+ T cells from blood, cultured in vitro, sampled before SARS-CoV-2 vaccination. CDR3: CASSRTGDNQPQHF. The DNA for the CDR3 is TGTGCCAGCAGTCGGACAGGGGACAATCAGCCCCAGCATTTT.